This T cell receptor (beta chain) derives from a study of immune aging and cytomegalovirus after organ transplant. Germline V gene data show CDR1 as MDHEN and CDR2 as SYDVKM. The CDR3 loop spans 21 amino acids. A microwell BD Rhapsody targeted mRNA and AbSeq workflow captured the cells and built the libraries. TCRdb fed the single-cell sequencing reads into MiXCR, producing one record per CDR3 protein. In the table there are 20,000 or so distinct CDR3 sequences, about a third of which are singletons. Details on this clonotype: Its antigen is unidentified. A much bigger clone sits one base away, suggesting this may be a read error.

Time point in this sample: five sample-tagged time points from pre-transplant (day -1) to day 368 post-transplant, pooled. Cells received an approximately 13-hour CMV IE-1 overlapping peptide stimulation. The sample consisted of CMV peptide-activated CD4+ and CD8+ T cells sorted from blood, taken at five time points, pooled. The subset here: sorted CD8+CD137+ and CD4+CD154+ T cells after 11 to 12 h CMV IE-1 peptide stimulation. The gene calls are TRBV28 and TRBJ2-7; 9 nucleotides align to TRBD2. The sequence derives from a female donor who had a heart transplant and CMV viremia. CDR3 DNA: TGTGCCAGCAGTTCGGCCCCAACCCTCTGGCTCAAGCGGGAGGCCCCTTACGAGCGGTACTTC. The encoded protein is CASSSAPTLWLKREAPYERYF.